This TCR beta chain came from a study of blood T cell repertoires in COVID-19. Study background: Italy, Spain and the United States were the sources of the convalescent and acute COVID-19 samples. The analysed material was cDNA or gDNA that came from T cells, B-cell-depleted T cells, or PBMCs.

How the authors handled the data: Amplification of reference gene primers was used by the study to estimate nucleated cell counts. This table comes from immunoSEQ multiplex PCR, and its TCRdb copy is limited to in-frame clones, with some not included. V and J calls plus clone size are reproduced from that table; the DNA served to infer D and trimming. The sample shows roughly 69,000 clones, around 85% of them seen only once. The CDR3 is made up of 16 amino acids. Trimming took 3 bases from V and 3 from J; bases not matched to a gene: 10. CDR1 SGHDN and CDR2 FVKESK come from the germline V gene. This chain connects TRBV14 to TRBJ2-7; TRBD2 agrees at 8 bases. The sequence derives from a woman aged 50 to 60 with acute or convalescent COVID-19. Sequenced material: peripheral blood. CDR3 loop: CASSQVGAGAYYEQYF. CDR3 bases: TGTGCCAGCAGCCAGGTGGGAGCGGGGGCTTACTACGAGCAGTACTTC.